This T cell receptor beta chain is from a study of CD8 T cells in Susac syndrome. Findings and limits, study-wide: As acknowledged by the study, its TCR sequencing and HLA analysis included a relatively small number of individuals.

The study sequenced TCR beta in blood CD8+ and CD4+ T cells. Included as multiple sclerosis controls were treatment-naive patients who had stable or active relapsing-remitting disease. This clonotype appeared a few times. Its target is unknown. Germline V gene lookup returns CDR1 SGHTA and CDR2 FQGNSA. CDR3 length: 14 amino acids. V lost 4 bases, J lost 8 bases, and 8 bases stayed unmatched. RNA in amounts of about 0.5 to 1 ug was reverse transcribed with random hexamers. A multiplex approach, immunoSEQ multiplex PCR, amplified TCR beta CDR3 across 54 Vbeta and 13 Jbeta. MiXCR was run by TCRdb on the immunoSEQ multiplex PCR reads, yielding one entry per CDR3 protein. The table records approximately 150,000 distinct CDR3 sequences, roughly 95% of them present only once.

Sequenced material: CD4+ T cells from PBMCs. The TCR comes from a human donor with multiple sclerosis. This chain links TRBV7-2 with TRBJ2-4; 7 positions agree with TRBD2. CDR3 bases: TGTGCCAGCAGCTGGGAGGGTGGGGTTTACATTCAGTACTTC. This sequence encodes CASSWEGGVYIQYF.